These 21 T cell receptor beta chains were sequenced from one sample in a study of T-cell reconstitution after alpha-beta-depleted transplantation in children. A library of TCRbeta sequences, prepared with unique molecular identifiers, was generated. TCRdb called the PCR reads again in MiXCR, with one record for every CDR3 protein. The sample carries around 600,000 distinct CDR3 sequences, over 9.5% recorded once. The sequencing used PBMCs from the stem cell graft donor, collected from the stem cell graft. The receptors shown here come from a human donor who donated a stem cell graft to a child with acute myeloid leukemia.

Worth noting for this clonotype: Possible read error: a much larger clone is one base away. This rearrangement joins TRBV7-2 to TRBJ2-7; D uncertain. This CDR3 region has 14 residues. The germline V gene has CDR1 SGHTA and CDR2 FQGNSA. CDR3 sequence: CASSPGPNSYGQYF. In DNA, the CDR3 is TGTGCCAGCAGCCCCGGACCAAATTCCTACGGGCAGTACTTC.

This clonotype was seen a handful of times. The J gene is TRBJ2-5, the V gene TRBV3-1; D is unresolved. Germline CDR1 is LGHDT and CDR2 is YNNKEL (reference sequence). The CDR3 contains 14 residues. V dropped 4 bases and J dropped 5 bases, with 14 bases sitting between them. In DNA, the CDR3 is TGTGCCAGCAGCCCCCCCTTCAACGGGGAGACCCAGTACTTC. This gives the protein CASSPPFNGETQYF.

On this clonotype itself: The conserved closing phenylalanine or tryptophan is absent in this CDR3, likely reflecting a read error. The chain employs TRBV6-2 or TRBV6-3 and TRBJ2-7; D assignment may be TRBD1 or TRBD2 (5 bases each). Germline V gene lookup returns CDR1 MNHEY and CDR2 SVGEGT. V gave up 6 bases and J gave up 2 bases, with 17 bases separating them. The CDR3 runs 15 residues. The CDR3 nucleotides read TGTGCCAGCAGGAAGATGGGGACGGTCACCTACGAGCAGTACTTG. Translated, it gives CASRKMGTVTYEQYL.

This clonotype was recorded once. The chain uses TRBV30 and TRBJ2-7; the match to TRBD2 covers 8 bases. With 3 bases clipped from V and 2 bases from J, the junction kept 9 bases outside the gene matches. The CDR3 has 15 residues. Germline CDR1 is GTSNPN and CDR2 is SVGIG (reference sequence). Here the CDR3 reads CAWSSSGTPPYEQYF. CDR3 sequence (DNA): TGTGCCTGGAGCAGTAGCGGGACTCCTCCCTACGAGCAGTACTTC.

This clonotype has at least ten counts. The genes are TRBV12-3 or TRBV12-4 and TRBJ1-5, with D possibly being TRBD1 (5 bases). The CDR3 spans 12 residues. V shed 6 bases and J shed 5 bases, with 8 bases lying between them. The CDR3 DNA follows: TGTGCCAGCAGAAGAGGGGATCAGCCCCAGCATTTT. This codes for CASRRGDQPQHF.

This clonotype was seen at least ten times. The chain recombines TRBV29-1 with TRBJ2-2; unclear D gene. V was pared by 4 bases and J by 8 bases, with 8 bases between. Germline V gene sequence: CDR1 SQVTM, CDR2 ANQGSEA. The CDR3 loop spans 11 amino acids. The CDR3 loop reads CSVAHMGELFF. The CDR3 DNA is TGCAGCGTTGCCCACATGGGGGAGCTGTTTTTT.

This chain uses TRBV12-3 or TRBV12-4 with TRBJ2-5, with no clear D. The germline V and J ends were trimmed by 3 bases and 7 bases, with 9 bases remaining between them. CDR3 length: 12 amino acids. CDR3 residues: CASSFSRATQYF. In DNA form, the CDR3 reads TGTGCCAGCAGTTTCAGTAGGGCGACCCAGTACTTC.

The rearrangement uses TRBV6-2 or TRBV6-3 and TRBJ2-2, with D possibly matching TRBD2 (6 bases). The CDR3 covers 15 residues. Trimming cost V 7 bases and J 6 bases, with 18 bases left between them. Germline CDR1 reads MNHEY; CDR2 reads SVGEGT. This CDR3 is CASNKPGLNPGELFF. In nucleotides, the CDR3 is TGTGCCAGCAACAAACCGGGACTCAACCCCGGGGAGCTGTTTTTT.

This clonotype was seen only once. The chain combines TRBV4-1 with TRBJ2-7; D is unclear. V was cut by 1 base and J by 3 bases, with 7 bases left in between. In germline, CDR1 is MGHRA, CDR2 YSYEKL. The CDR3 runs to 13 residues. CDR3 in amino acids: CASSQGSLYEQYF. In DNA, the CDR3 is TGCGCCAGCAGCCAAGGGTCCCTCTACGAGCAGTACTTC.

The genes are TRBV12-3 or TRBV12-4 and TRBJ2-1, with D uncertain. This CDR3 is built from 11 residues. Trimming stripped 6 bases from V and 5 bases from J, with 5 bases between. The DNA for the CDR3 is TGTGCCAGCAGGCAGAACAATGAGCAGTTCTTC. This translates into CASRQNNEQFF.

The sample holds a few counts of this clonotype. The V gene is TRBV5-1, the J gene TRBJ2-5; D possibly corresponds to TRBD2 (6 bases). V lost 4 bases to trimming and J lost 3 bases, with 19 bases between them. Germline CDR1 SGHRS, CDR2 YFSETQ. The CDR3 runs to 16 residues. In DNA form, the CDR3 reads TGCGCCAGCAGCCCCAGGTCCTCCGGGAGAAAAGAGACCCAGTACTTC. Translating it yields CASSPRSSGRKETQYF. Supplemented by reference TRBV5-1 and TRBJ2-5, the full variable domain reads KAGVTQTPRYLIKTRGQQVTLSCSPISGHRSVSWYQQTPGQGLQFLFEYFSETQRNKGNFPGRFSGRQFSNSRSEMNVSTLELGDSALYLCASSPRSSGRKETQYFGPGTRLLVL.

This sequence joins TRBV10-3 and TRBJ1-4; 7 bases are shared with TRBD1. The trim removed 4 bases at V and 13 bases at J, leaving 9 bases unmatched. Germline CDR1 ENHRY, CDR2 SYGVKD. CDR3 length equals 13 residues. The CDR3 loop is CAISGSLTGALFF. The CDR3 nucleotides read TGTGCCATCAGTGGGTCTCTAACAGGGGCACTGTTTTTT.

In its sample, this clonotype was seen a few times. This rearrangement joins TRBV20-1 to TRBJ2-5; possible D gene TRBD1, 6 bases. This CDR3 has 16 residues. Trimming shortened V by 2 bases and J by 5 bases, and 21 bases separated the two germline ends. The V gene's germline CDR1 is DFQATT and CDR2 SNEGSKA (reference sequence). Here the CDR3 reads CSARNLAGAIGETQYF. In nucleotides, the CDR3 is TGCAGTGCTAGAAACTTGGCAGGGGCAATTGGGGAGACCCAGTACTTC.

This clonotype was seen at least ten times. The gene calls are TRBV29-1 and TRBJ1-1, with D unclear. Germline V lookup: CDR1 SQVTM, CDR2 ANQGSEA. Trimming stripped 3 bases from V and 0 bases from J, with 8 bases between. The CDR3 spans 13 residues. Here the CDR3 DNA reads TGCAGCGTTGATTACAAGATGAACACTGAAGCTTTCTTT. Amino acid sequence: CSVDYKMNTEAFF.

A few counts support this clonotype. The V call is TRBV7-9, the J call TRBJ1-4; D might be TRBD1 (6 bases). V gave up 4 bases and J gave up 7 bases, with 13 bases separating them. Germline V gene sequence: CDR1 SEHNR, CDR2 FQNEAQ (reference sequence). The length of the CDR3 is 14 residues. CDR3 in amino acids: CASSSGQLGEKLFF. CDR3 nucleotide sequence: TGTGCCAGCAGCTCCGGACAGCTGGGTGAAAAACTGTTTTTT. Looking up the rest from reference TRBV7-9 and TRBJ1-4 gives the full variable domain: DTGVSQNPRHKITKRGQNVTFRCDPISEHNRLYWYRQTLGQGPEFLTYFQNEAQLEKSRLLSDRFSAERPKGSFSTLEIQRTEQGDSAMYLCASSSGQLGEKLFFGSGTQLSVL.

This clonotype was recorded at least ten times. The chain carries TRBV4-3 and TRBJ2-7, with a possible D match to TRBD2 (6 bases). The ends were cut back, 2 bases at V and 2 bases at J, with 13 bases in the middle. The CDR3 covers 15 residues. Germline loops: CDR1 LGHNA, CDR2 YSLEER. The CDR3 loop is CASSQRRESTYEQYF. CDR3 sequence (DNA): TGCGCCAGCAGCCAAAGACGGGAGTCTACCTACGAGCAGTACTTC.

Ten or more counts support this clonotype. The chain has TRBV29-1 and TRBJ2-7; 8 nucleotides match TRBD2. V lost 4 bases and J lost 1; bases outside the gene matches: 9. The CDR3 is made up of 15 amino acids. The germline V gene encodes CDR1 SQVTM and CDR2 ANQGSEA. DNA for the CDR3: TGCAGCGTTGGGGTACCACGGGGGGGATCCTACGAGCAGTACTTC. Translating it yields CSVGVPRGGSYEQYF.

This clonotype has a handful of counts. The chain employs TRBV12-3 or TRBV12-4 and TRBJ1-1; perhaps TRBD1 as D (5 bases). CDR3 length: 13 amino acids. V was pared by 2 bases and J by 4 bases, with 8 bases between. The CDR3 DNA reads as TGTGCCAGCAGTTTAATGGGGGGCACTGAAGCTTTCTTT. It yields the protein CASSLMGGTEAFF.

This chain connects TRBV6-2 or TRBV6-3 to TRBJ2-2, with TRBD1 matching 7 bases. The V gene end was trimmed by 5 bases and the J gene end by 6 bases; junction bases not matched to a gene: 3. Germline-derived CDR1 and CDR2 are MNHEY and SVGEGT. The CDR3 covers 13 residues. The CDR3 DNA reads TGTGCCAGCAGTACCGACAGGGCCGGGGAGCTGTTTTTT. This sequence encodes CASSTDRAGELFF.

The chain joins TRBV30 to TRBJ2-1, with D possibly called TRBD1 or TRBD2 (5 bases each). The CDR3 is 16 residues long. CDR1 is GTSNPN and CDR2 is SVGIG in the germline V gene (reference sequence). V was cut by 0 bases and J by 0 bases, with 12 bases left in between. In DNA, the CDR3 is TGTGCCTGGAGTGTACGGGGCGCCAGCTCCTACAATGAGCAGTTCTTC. Residues: CAWSVRGASSYNEQFF.

The genes are TRBV12-5 and TRBJ1-1; D remains ambiguous. Germline loops: CDR1 LGHNT, CDR2 FRNRAP. The CDR3 covers 13 residues. Deletions cut 3 bases from V and 3 bases from J, with 8 bases between. The CDR3 loop is CASGFIGDTEAFF. Written as DNA, the CDR3 is TGTGCTAGTGGTTTCATTGGGGACACTGAAGCTTTCTTT.